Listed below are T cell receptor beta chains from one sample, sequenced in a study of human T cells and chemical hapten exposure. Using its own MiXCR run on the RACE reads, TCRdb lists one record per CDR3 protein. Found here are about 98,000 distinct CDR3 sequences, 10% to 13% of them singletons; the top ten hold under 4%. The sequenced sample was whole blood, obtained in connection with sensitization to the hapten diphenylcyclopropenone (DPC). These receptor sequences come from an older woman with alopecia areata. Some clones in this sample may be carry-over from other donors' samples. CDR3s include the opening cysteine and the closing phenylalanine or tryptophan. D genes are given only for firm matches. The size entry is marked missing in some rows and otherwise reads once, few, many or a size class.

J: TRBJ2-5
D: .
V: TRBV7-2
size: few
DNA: TGTGCCAGCAGCTTTGCCGGGTCCCTCATCGGGACCCAGTACTTC
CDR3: CASSFAGSLIGTQYF

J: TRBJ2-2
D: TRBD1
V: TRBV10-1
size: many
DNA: TGCGCCAGCAGTGGACAGGGGGTCACCGGGGAGCTGTTTTTT
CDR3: CASSGQGVTGELFF

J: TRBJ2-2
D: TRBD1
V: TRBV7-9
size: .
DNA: TGTGCCAGCAGCCGATCCGGGACAGGGGGCAGCGGGGAGCTGTTTTTT
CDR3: CASSRSGTGGSGELFF

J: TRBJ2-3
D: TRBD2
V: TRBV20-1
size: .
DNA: TGCAGTGCTAGGCCCACCCGGGGGGGACGCACAGATACGCAGTATTTT
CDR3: CSARPTRGGRTDTQYF

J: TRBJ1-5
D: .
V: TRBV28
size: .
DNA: TGTGCCAGCAGTGCCCCCTATAGCAATCAGCCCCAGCATTTT
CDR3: CASSAPYSNQPQHF

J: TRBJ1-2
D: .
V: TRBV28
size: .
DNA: TGTGCCAGCAGTTTAGAGGTCAGCTATGGCTACACCTTC
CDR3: CASSLEVSYGYTF

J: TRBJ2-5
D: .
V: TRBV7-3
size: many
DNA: TGTGCCAGCAGGGGGAGAATGGATCTGGAGACCCAGTACTTC
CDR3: CASRGRMDLETQYF

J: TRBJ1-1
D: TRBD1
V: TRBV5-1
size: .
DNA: TGCGCCAGCAGCCCGGGGGACAGGAACACTGAAGCTTTCTTT
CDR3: CASSPGDRNTEAFF

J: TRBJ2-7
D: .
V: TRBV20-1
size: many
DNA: TGCAGTGCTAGGCAGTCTTACGAGCAGTACTTC
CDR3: CSARQSYEQYF

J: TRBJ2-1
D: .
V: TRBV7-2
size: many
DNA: TGTGCCAGCAGCTTAGCGCAGGCTAGCAATGAGCAGTTCTTC
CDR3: CASSLAQASNEQFF

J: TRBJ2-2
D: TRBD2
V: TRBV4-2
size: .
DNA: TGTGCCAGCAGCCCAAGATGGGGACTAGCGGACCACACCGGGGAGCTGTTTTTT
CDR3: CASSPRWGLADHTGELFF

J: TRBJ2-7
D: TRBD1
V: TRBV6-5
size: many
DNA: TGTGCCAGCAGTTACTCTCCCGGGACAGTATCCTACGAGCAGTACTTC
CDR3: CASSYSPGTVSYEQYF

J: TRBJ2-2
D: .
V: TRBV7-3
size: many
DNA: TGTGCCAGCAGCGTGGGGTCGAGAACCGGGGAGCTGTTTTTT
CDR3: CASSVGSRTGELFF

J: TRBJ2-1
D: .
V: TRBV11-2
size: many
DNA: TGTGCCAGCAACACCCCTGGCTGGGGTGAGAATGAGCAGTTCTTC
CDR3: CASNTPGWGENEQFF

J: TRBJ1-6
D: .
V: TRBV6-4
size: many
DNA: TGTGCCAGCAGTCCCAGGAATAATTCACCCCTCCACTTT
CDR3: CASSPRNNSPLHF

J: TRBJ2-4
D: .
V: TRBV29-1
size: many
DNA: TGCAGCGTTGAGGGAGTTCTAGCCAAAAACATTCAGTACTTC
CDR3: CSVEGVLAKNIQYF

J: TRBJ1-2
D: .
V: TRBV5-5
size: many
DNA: TGTGCCAGCAGCTTCGGAGGCTCGGGACACCTTGGGGGCTACACCTTC
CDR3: CASSFGGSGHLGGYTF

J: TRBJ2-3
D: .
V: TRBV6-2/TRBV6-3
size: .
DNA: TGTGCCAGCAGTTATGCAGGGGTTGTTTCAGATACGCAGTATTTT
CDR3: CASSYAGVVSDTQYF

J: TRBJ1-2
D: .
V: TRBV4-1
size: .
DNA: TGCGCCAGCAGCCTGGGTGGAGGGAGTTTAAACTATGGCTACACCTTC
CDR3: CASSLGGGSLNYGYTF

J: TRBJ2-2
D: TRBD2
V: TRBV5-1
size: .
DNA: TGCGCCAGCAGCCGTAGCGGGGTTGGAACCGGGGAGCTGTTTTTT
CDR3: CASSRSGVGTGELFF

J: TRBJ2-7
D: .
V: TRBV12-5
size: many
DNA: TGTGCTAGTGGTTTCGGCCGGGCGGACGAGCAGTACTTC
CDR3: CASGFGRADEQYF

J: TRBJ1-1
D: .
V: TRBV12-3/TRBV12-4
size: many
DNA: TGTGCCAGCAGTTTCGGGAACACTGAAGCTTTCTTT
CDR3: CASSFGNTEAFF

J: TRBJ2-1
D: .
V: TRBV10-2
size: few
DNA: TGCGCCAGCGGATTAGACAGTTACAATGAGCAGTTCTTC
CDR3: CASGLDSYNEQFF

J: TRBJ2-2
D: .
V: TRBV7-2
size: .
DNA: TGTGCCAGCAGCCCGAACGACTACTTGAACACCGGGGAGCTGTTTTTT
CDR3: CASSPNDYLNTGELFF

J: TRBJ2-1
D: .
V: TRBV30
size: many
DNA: TGTGCCGGCTCCCAGGGAGATGAGCAGTTCTTC
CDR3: CAGSQGDEQFF

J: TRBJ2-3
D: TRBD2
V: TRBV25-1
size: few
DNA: TGTGCCAGCAGTGGGGGGACTACCAGCACAGATACGCAGTATTTT
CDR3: CASSGGTTSTDTQYF

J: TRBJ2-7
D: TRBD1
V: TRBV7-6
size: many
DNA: TGTGCCAGCAGCGCGAATCCCGGGACAGGGGTCCACGAGCAGTACTTC
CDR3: CASSANPGTGVHEQYF

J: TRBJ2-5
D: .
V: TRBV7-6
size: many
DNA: TGTGCCAGCAGCTTTACAGGGGGGGCGGAGACCCAGTACTTC
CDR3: CASSFTGGAETQYF